This is a list of T cell receptor beta chains from one sample in a study of identical twins. TCRdb fed the 5' RACE reads into MiXCR, producing one record per CDR3 protein. The repertoire holds hundreds of thousands of distinct CDR3 sequences, with approximately 18% as singletons. These data were also reused for a study on T cells expressing NK-cell markers.

The source material was PBMCs. The receptors shown here come from a woman in her late teens or twenties in good health. Both conserved end residues are part of each CDR3. The D gene is left open where the match is weak. Expanded clones get a size class; other rows say once, few or many, or leave the size out.

d_gene	v_gene	j_gene	abundance	CDR3aa	CDR3nt
TRBD2	TRBV20-1	TRBJ2-1	few	CSASGLAGDNEQFF	TGCAGTGCTAGTGGACTAGCGGGAGACAATGAGCAGTTCTTC
NA	TRBV12-3/TRBV12-4	TRBJ1-5	many	CASSLKVLGGVGQPQHF	TGTGCCAGCAGTTTAAAGGTGTTGGGAGGGGTTGGTCAGCCCCAGCATTTT
NA	TRBV2	TRBJ2-3	NA	CASGNGRATDTQYF	TGTGCCAGCGGTAACGGCAGGGCGACAGATACGCAGTATTTT
NA	TRBV12-3/TRBV12-4	TRBJ2-6	NA	CASSRNVLTF	TGTGCCAGCAGCCGCAACGTCCTGACTTTC
TRBD1	TRBV5-1	TRBJ2-2	NA	CASRPGQANTGELFF	TGCGCCAGCAGGCCGGGACAGGCGAACACCGGGGAGCTGTTTTTT
TRBD2	TRBV6-5	TRBJ2-3	few	CASSYVSLGTSGREATQYF	TGTGCCAGCAGTTACGTATCATTGGGGACTAGCGGGAGAGAGGCTACGCAGTATTTT
NA	TRBV7-2	TRBJ2-5	many	CARGSQYF	TGTGCCAGAGGGTCCCAGTACTTC
TRBD2	TRBV10-2	TRBJ2-7	many	CASSESYPGLAGSYEQYF	TGCGCCAGCAGTGAGTCGTATCCGGGACTAGCGGGCTCCTACGAGCAGTACTTC
NA	TRBV5-5	TRBJ2-1	NA	CASSFGLASNEQFF	TGTGCCAGCAGCTTTGGGCTAGCGTCTAATGAGCAGTTCTTC
NA	TRBV5-1	TRBJ2-2	few	CASTLDATGELFF	TGCGCCAGCACCTTAGACGCCACCGGGGAGCTGTTTTTT
NA	TRBV11-2	TRBJ2-4	NA	CASSLVVGIAKNIQYF	TGTGCCAGCAGCTTAGTGGTGGGGATAGCCAAAAACATTCAGTACTTC
NA	TRBV12-5	TRBJ2-7	NA	CASGWGASSYEQYF	TGTGCTAGTGGTTGGGGGGCAAGCTCCTACGAGCAGTACTTC
NA	TRBV12-3/TRBV12-4	TRBJ1-1	few	CASSFFGDTEAFF	TGTGCCAGCAGTTTTTTCGGCGACACTGAAGCTTTCTTT
NA	TRBV12-3/TRBV12-4	TRBJ1-1	many	CASSLQVNTEAFF	TGTGCCAGCAGCCTACAGGTGAACACTGAAGCTTTCTTT
NA	TRBV7-9	TRBJ2-7	NA	CASSLGTALSYEQYF	TGTGCCAGCAGCTTAGGGACAGCCCTCTCCTACGAGCAGTACTTC
NA	TRBV5-6	TRBJ2-7	NA	CASSRVAETYEQYF	TGTGCCAGCAGCAGGGTAGCGGAGACCTACGAGCAGTACTTC
TRBD1	TRBV20-1	TRBJ1-2	NA	CSARDLQGGGYGYTF	TGCAGTGCTAGAGATCTGCAGGGGGGTGGGTATGGCTACACCTTC
TRBD1	TRBV12-3/TRBV12-4	TRBJ2-3	NA	CASSKTGDTQYF	TGTGCCAGCAGCAAGACAGGGGATACGCAGTATTTT
NA	TRBV11-1	TRBJ1-2	NA	CASSSGRGGYTF	TGTGCCAGCAGCTCAGGCCGGGGTGGCTACACCTTC
NA	TRBV25-1	TRBJ2-6	few	CASSDYTSGANVLTF	TGTGCCAGCAGTGACTACACCTCTGGGGCCAACGTCCTGACTTTC
NA	TRBV5-1	TRBJ2-3	few	CASSLVGGAPTDTQYF	TGCGCCAGCAGCTTGGTTGGAGGGGCGCCCACAGATACGCAGTATTTT
NA	TRBV29-1	TRBJ2-3	NA	CSVYPTRGAGTSDTQYF	TGCAGCGTTTACCCGACGAGAGGGGCGGGCACCTCGGATACGCAGTATTTT
NA	TRBV7-9	TRBJ1-3	few	CASSPPNSGNTIYF	TGTGCCAGCAGCCCGCCCAACTCTGGAAACACCATATATTTT
TRBD1	TRBV7-6	TRBJ2-7	NA	CASSLMTGGNLRDEQYF	TGTGCCAGCAGCCTAATGACAGGGGGCAACCTAAGGGACGAGCAGTACTTC
TRBD2	TRBV9	TRBJ2-3	few	CASTPLTSGAEHDTQYF	TGTGCCAGCACCCCTCTGACTAGCGGGGCGGAACACGATACGCAGTATTTT
NA	TRBV5-1	TRBJ1-4	few	CASSLTPTNEKLFF	TGCGCCAGCAGCCTGACACCAACTAATGAAAAACTGTTTTTT
NA	TRBV12-3/TRBV12-4	TRBJ1-1	few	CASSFRTQGRRSEAFF	TGTGCCAGCAGTTTCCGAACACAAGGGAGGCGTAGTGAAGCTTTCTTT